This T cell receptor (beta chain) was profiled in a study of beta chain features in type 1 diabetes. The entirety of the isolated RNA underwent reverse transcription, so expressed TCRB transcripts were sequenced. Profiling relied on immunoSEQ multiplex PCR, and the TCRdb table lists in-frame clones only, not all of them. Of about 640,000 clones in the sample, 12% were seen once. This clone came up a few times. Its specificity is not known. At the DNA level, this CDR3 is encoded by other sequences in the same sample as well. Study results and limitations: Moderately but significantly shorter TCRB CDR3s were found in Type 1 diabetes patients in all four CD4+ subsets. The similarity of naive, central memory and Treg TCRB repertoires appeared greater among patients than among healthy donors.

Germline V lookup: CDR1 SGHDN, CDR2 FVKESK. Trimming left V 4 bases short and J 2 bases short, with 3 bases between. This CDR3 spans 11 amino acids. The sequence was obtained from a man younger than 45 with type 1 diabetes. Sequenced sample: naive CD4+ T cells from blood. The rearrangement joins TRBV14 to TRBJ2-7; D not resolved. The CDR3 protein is CASSRTYEQYF. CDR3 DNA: TGTGCCAGCAGCCGGACCTACGAGCAGTACTTC.